Following are 27 T cell receptor beta chains from one sample sequenced in a study of blood T cell repertoires in COVID-19. The protocol was immunoSEQ multiplex PCR, while the TCRdb copy is restricted to in-frame clones and leaves out a portion. Counted here are 200,000 to 300,000 clones, 91% occurring once; the ten biggest clones make up under 3%. Sequencing input: peripheral blood. The source is a young adult with COVID-19, enrolled during active disease.

The CDR3 bases are TGTGCTAGTGGTGGGGCGGCGGGAGGAGACTACAATGAGCAGTTCTTC. It is translated as CASGGAAGGDYNEQFF. The chain couples TRBV12-5 to TRBJ2-1, with 8 bases aligning to TRBD2. Germline assignment: CDR1 LGHNT and CDR2 FRNRAP. The CDR3 runs to 16 residues. The V gene end was trimmed by 5 bases and the J gene end by 3 bases; junction bases not matched to a gene: 9.

This clone was detected only once. The chain employs TRBV29-1 and TRBJ2-1; D uncertain. The CDR3 extends over 8 amino acids. V lost 3 bases and J 16 bases, leaving 7 bases between the germline ends. CDR1 SQVTM and CDR2 ANQGSEA come from the germline V gene. The CDR3 DNA reads as TGCAGCGTTGAGCTAGGATTCTTC. Its translation is CSVELGFF.

J is TRBJ1-4 and V is TRBV4-1, with 7 positions matching TRBD1. J was trimmed by 4 bases and V by 4 bases; bases with no gene match: 9. The CDR3 loop spans 16 amino acids. CDR1 and CDR2 (germline): MGHRA, YSYEKL. The CDR3 sequence is CASSLNPRGVNEKLFF. DNA for the CDR3: TGCGCCAGCAGCCTAAATCCCAGGGGGGTTAATGAAAAACTGTTTTTT.

The V gene is TRBV11-2, the J gene TRBJ2-7; TRBD2 matches at 8 bases. CDR1 and CDR2 from the germline V gene are SGHAT and FQNNGV. Losses at the gene ends were 1 base for V and 1 base for J; bases not matched to a gene: 9. CDR3 size: 17 residues. CDR3: CASSLGGVAGLSYEQYF. The CDR3 nucleotides read TGTGCCAGCAGCTTAGGGGGGGTAGCGGGACTATCCTACGAGCAGTACTTC.

The chain combines TRBV14 with TRBJ2-3; perhaps TRBD2 as D (7 bases). This CDR3 contains 17 residues. V gave up 2 bases and J gave up 2 bases, with 17 bases separating them. Per germline, CDR1 SGHDN and CDR2 FVKESK. CDR3 nucleotides: TGTGCCAGCAGCCAAAGACGGGGGGCCGGGGTCACAGATACGCAGTATTTT. This gives the protein CASSQRRGAGVTDTQYF.

The chain has TRBV7-9 and TRBJ2-7; D is perhaps TRBD1 (6 bases). CDR1 and CDR2 from the germline V gene are SEHNR and FQNEAQ (reference sequence). The germline V and J ends were trimmed by 5 bases and 2 bases, with 13 bases remaining between them. The CDR3 covers 14 residues. CDR3 DNA: TGTGCCAGCAGCGACGGGCGGACAGCCTACGAGCAGTACTTC. The encoded protein is CASSDGRTAYEQYF. The variable domain in full, with the rest retrieved from reference TRBV7-9 and TRBJ2-7, is DTGVSQNPRHKITKRGQNVTFRCDPISEHNRLYWYRQTLGQGPEFLTYFQNEAQLEKSRLLSDRFSAERPKGSFSTLEIQRTEQGDSAMYLCASSDGRTAYEQYFGPGTRLTVT.

The chain employs TRBV6-2 or TRBV6-3 and TRBJ2-7, with D possibly TRBD2 on 6 matching bases. The CDR3 spans 16 residues. Germline V CDR1 and CDR2: MNHEY, SVGEGT. V dropped 6 bases and J dropped 4 bases, with 22 bases sitting between them. The DNA for the CDR3 is TGTGCCAGCAGCCCGAGCGCGGGGTCTCCGTGGTACGAGCAGTACTTC. Translated: CASSPSAGSPWYEQYF.

The rearrangement links TRBV7-9 to TRBJ1-1; no clear D gene. This CDR3 has 13 amino acids. Germline values: CDR1 SEHNR, CDR2 FQNEAQ (reference sequence). Trimming removed 3 bases from V and 6 bases from J, with 11 bases in between. CDR3 in amino acids: CASSFMHGAEAFF. CDR3 sequence (DNA): TGTGCCAGCAGCTTCATGCACGGGGCTGAAGCTTTCTTT.

The J gene is TRBJ1-6, the V gene TRBV6-5; no reliable D call. CDR1 is MNHEY, CDR2 SVGAGI, per germline. CDR3 length: 16 residues. The germline V and J ends were trimmed by 0 bases and 5 bases, with 11 bases remaining between them. The CDR3 spells CASSYSKQVDNSPLHF. The CDR3 nucleotides read TGTGCCAGCAGTTACTCGAAGCAGGTGGATAATTCACCCCTCCACTTT.

The gene calls are TRBV12-3 or TRBV12-4 and TRBJ1-6; weak D call: TRBD1 (6 bases). CDR3 length equals 13 residues. Trimming took 8 bases from V and 10 from J, leaving 15 bases between them. The DNA for the CDR3 is TGTGCCAGCGGCCCCGGGGACAACTCACCCCTCCACTTT. Protein sequence: CASGPGDNSPLHF.

This chain uses TRBV5-1 with TRBJ1-2; 7 bases map to TRBD1. Per the germline V gene, CDR1 is SGHRS and CDR2 is YFSETQ. V shed 2 bases and J 7 bases; nucleotides not matched to a gene: 11. CDR3 length: 15 amino acids. The chain's CDR3 is CASSLGQATISGYTF. Here the CDR3 DNA reads TGCGCCAGCAGCTTAGGACAGGCAACGATAAGTGGCTACACCTTC.

CDR3 DNA: TGTGCCAGCAGCCCCCCCCGGGACACCGAACCAGATACGCAGTATTTT. Its protein is CASSPPRDTEPDTQYF. This sequence joins TRBV7-6 and TRBJ2-3, with D possibly matching TRBD1 (6 bases). The CDR3 totals 16 residues. Looked up from germline, CDR1 is SGHVS and CDR2 is FNYEAQ. The V end lost 5 bases, the J end lost 4 bases, and 19 bases lay between the germline ends.

The chain couples TRBV30 to TRBJ2-7; D is possibly TRBD2 (5 bases). CDR1 and CDR2 (germline): GTSNPN, SVGIG (reference sequence). The germline V and J ends were trimmed by 0 bases and 2 bases, with 11 bases remaining between them. This CDR3 has 14 residues. The CDR3: CAWSVAGGAYEQYF. The CDR3 region has the DNA TGTGCCTGGAGTGTCGCAGGAGGTGCCTACGAGCAGTACTTC.

The chain has TRBV19 and TRBJ2-3; 7 bases are shared with TRBD1. Germline values: CDR1 LNHDA, CDR2 SQIVND (reference sequence). This CDR3 has 15 amino acids. Trimming cost V 4 bases and J 0 bases; bases outside gene matches: 4. CDR3 residues: CASSSWDSSTDTQYF. In DNA, the CDR3 is TGTGCCAGTAGTAGCTGGGACAGTAGCACAGATACGCAGTATTTT. The full variable domain, its missing parts supplied by reference TRBV19 and TRBJ2-3, is DGGITQSPKYLFRKEGQNVTLSCEQNLNHDAMYWYRQDPGQGLRLIYYSQIVNDFQKGDIAEGYSVSREKKESFPLTVTSAQKNPTAFYLCASSSWDSSTDTQYFGPGTRLTVL.

The chain recombines TRBV6-1 with TRBJ2-7; tentatively, D is TRBD1 (5 bases). This CDR3 region has 14 residues. Trimming shortened V by 1 base and J by 5 bases, and 12 bases separated the two germline ends. Germline CDR1 MNHNS, CDR2 SASEGT. CDR3 in amino acids: CASSEGPGPDEQYF. CDR3 in DNA: TGTGCCAGCAGTGAAGGTCCAGGGCCTGACGAGCAGTACTTC.

This rearrangement joins TRBV5-4 to TRBJ2-3, with D perhaps TRBD2 (6 bases). The V and J ends lost 1 base and 5 bases respectively, with 11 bases between them. Looked up from germline, CDR1 is SGHNT and CDR2 is YYREEE (reference sequence). The CDR3 is made up of 14 amino acids. The CDR3 DNA sequence: TGTGCCAGCAGCTTGCCCGGGAGTCAAGATACGCAGTATTTT. It is translated as CASSLPGSQDTQYF. Full variable domain (rest looked up from reference TRBV5-4 and TRBJ2-3): ETGVTQSPTHLIKTRGQQVTLRCSSQSGHNTVSWYQQALGQGPQFIFQYYREEENGRGNFPPRFSGLQFPNYSSELNVNALELDDSALYLCASSLPGSQDTQYFGPGTRLTVL.

Only one count was recorded for this clone. The chain joins TRBV6-1 to TRBJ2-5, with 15 bases fitting TRBD2. Trimming removed 3 bases from V and 4 bases from J; junction bases left unmatched: 12. CDR1 and CDR2 (germline): MNHNS, SASEGT. The CDR3 spans 19 residues. CDR3 in DNA: TGTGCCAGCAGTGACGGACTAGCGGGAGGGCGTATGGGCTTAGAGACCCAGTACTTC. Its translation: CASSDGLAGGRMGLETQYF.

The chain is built from TRBV6-5 and TRBJ1-4, with TRBD1 matching 10 bases. Germline V lookup: CDR1 MNHEY, CDR2 SVGAGI. The CDR3 sequence is 15 residues long. J lost 7 bases, V lost 6 bases, and 8 bases had no gene match. CDR3 protein: CASSLRQGAIEKLFF. The CDR3 DNA is TGTGCCAGCAGCCTTAGACAGGGGGCGATTGAAAAACTGTTTTTT.

This rearrangement joins TRBV5-5 to TRBJ2-1; TRBD2 matches 7 bases. Germline V gene lookup returns CDR1 SGHKS and CDR2 YYEKEE (reference sequence). J was trimmed by 3 bases and V by 6 bases; bases with no gene match: 12. The CDR3 has 16 amino acids. CDR3 sequence (DNA): TGTGCCAGCAACTTCCGGGGGGACCAACTCTACAATGAGCAGTTCTTC. Amino acid sequence: CASNFRGDQLYNEQFF.

This chain connects TRBV3-1 (or the pseudogene TRBV3-2) to TRBJ2-7, with TRBD1 identical over 7 bases. V trimming: 4 bases; J trimming: 6 bases; junction bases outside the gene matches: 12. CDR1 is LGHDT, CDR2 YNNKEL, per germline (reference sequence). The CDR3 is made up of 15 amino acids. CDR3 nucleotides: TGTGCCAGCAGCCCTCCTGCGACAGGGTATTTCGAGCAGTACTTC. Translation gives CASSPPATGYFEQYF.

V gene TRBV7-9 combines with J gene TRBJ2-7, with 8 positions matching TRBD1. This CDR3 region has 17 residues. V gave up 5 bases and J gave up 4 bases; unmatched junction bases: 16. Germline CDR1 reads SEHNR; CDR2 reads FQNEAQ (reference sequence). CDR3 sequence (DNA): TGTGCCAGCAGCCCCCCGGGGGTGGGACAGGCTATTTACGAGCAGTACTTC. It translates to CASSPPGVGQAIYEQYF.

The chain has TRBV12-3 or TRBV12-4 and TRBJ2-3; D not resolved. This CDR3 contains 12 residues. The germline V and J ends were trimmed by 6 bases and 1 base, with 5 bases remaining between them. CDR3 in amino acids: CASSQGTDTQYF. CDR3 nucleotide sequence: TGTGCCAGCAGCCAGGGCACAGATACGCAGTATTTT.

The chain joins TRBV6-5 to TRBJ1-3; TRBD1 aligns across 7 bases. This CDR3 is 15 amino acids long. Germline values: CDR1 MNHEY, CDR2 SVGAGI. V trimming: 7 bases; J trimming: 2 bases; junction bases outside the gene matches: 8. DNA of the CDR3: TGTGCCAGCACCTGGGACAGATCTCCTGGAAACACCATATATTTT. Translating gives CASTWDRSPGNTIYF.

The chain links TRBV27 to TRBJ2-7, with TRBD2 identical over 8 bases. The J segment lost 4 bases and the V segment lost 0 bases, leaving 5 bases of the junction unmatched. The CDR3 extends over 15 amino acids. Germline V gene lookup returns CDR1 MNHEY and CDR2 SMNVEV (reference sequence). The CDR3 nucleotides read TGTGCCAGCAGTTTATCATTAGCGGGAAGTTACGAGCAGTACTTC. As protein: CASSLSLAGSYEQYF.

V gene TRBV4-2 combines with J gene TRBJ2-7; TRBD1 matches at 9 bases. CDR1 and CDR2 (germline): LGHNA, YNFKEQ. The V and J ends lost 0 bases and 4 bases, in that order; junction bases with no gene match: 7. The CDR3 contains 16 residues. The CDR3 DNA is TGTGCCAGCAGCCAAGAGGCCCCCGGGACAGGGTACGAGCAGTACTTC. Protein sequence: CASSQEAPGTGYEQYF.

The V and J genes are TRBV5-1 and TRBJ2-3, with 9 bases lining up with TRBD1. Trimming cost V 4 bases and J 4 bases; bases outside gene matches: 4. This CDR3 has 14 amino acids. CDR1 SGHRS and CDR2 YFSETQ come from the germline V gene. The CDR3 coding sequence is TGCGCCAGCAGCCTAGGACAGGGGTCAGATACGCAGTATTTT. Residues: CASSLGQGSDTQYF.

The CDR3 DNA is TGTGCCAGCAGTTTTTTGATGACAGGGGAGCGCACTGAAGCTTTCTTT. Its translation is CASSFLMTGERTEAFF. The chain joins TRBV27 to TRBJ1-1; TRBD1 matches 8 bases. The CDR3 has 16 residues. Germline CDR1 MNHEY, CDR2 SMNVEV (reference sequence). Germline trimming cut 3 bases from V and 4 bases from J; bases unmatched to any gene: 10.